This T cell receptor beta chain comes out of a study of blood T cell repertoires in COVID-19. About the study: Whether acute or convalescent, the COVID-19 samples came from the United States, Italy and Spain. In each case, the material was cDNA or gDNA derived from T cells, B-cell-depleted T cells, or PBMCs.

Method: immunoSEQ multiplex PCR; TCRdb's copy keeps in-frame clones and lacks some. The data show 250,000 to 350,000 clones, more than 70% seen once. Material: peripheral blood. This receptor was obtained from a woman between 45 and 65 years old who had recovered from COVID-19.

CDR3 amino acids: CASTRDSPFLSGANVLTF. The CDR3, as DNA: TGTGCCAGCACCAGGGACTCACCATTCCTCTCTGGGGCCAACGTCCTGACTTTC. J is TRBJ2-6 and V is TRBV19; TRBD2 is a possible D gene (6 bases). V was trimmed by 9 bases and J by 0 bases, leaving 21 bases between them. From germline, CDR1 is LNHDA and CDR2 SQIVND (reference sequence). The CDR3 extends over 18 amino acids.